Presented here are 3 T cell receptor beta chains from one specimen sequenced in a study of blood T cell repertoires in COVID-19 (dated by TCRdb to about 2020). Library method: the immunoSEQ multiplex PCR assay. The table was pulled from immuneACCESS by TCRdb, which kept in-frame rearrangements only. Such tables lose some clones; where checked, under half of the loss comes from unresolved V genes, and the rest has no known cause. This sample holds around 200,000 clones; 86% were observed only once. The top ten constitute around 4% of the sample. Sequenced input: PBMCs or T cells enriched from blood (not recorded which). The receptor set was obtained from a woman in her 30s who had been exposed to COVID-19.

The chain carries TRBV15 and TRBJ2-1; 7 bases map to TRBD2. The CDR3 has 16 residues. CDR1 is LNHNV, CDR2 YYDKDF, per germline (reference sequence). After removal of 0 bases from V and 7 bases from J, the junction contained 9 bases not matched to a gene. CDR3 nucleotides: TGTGCCACCAGCAGAGATAATCAGGGAGGGTTGAATGAGCAGTTCTTC. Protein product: CATSRDNQGGLNEQFF.

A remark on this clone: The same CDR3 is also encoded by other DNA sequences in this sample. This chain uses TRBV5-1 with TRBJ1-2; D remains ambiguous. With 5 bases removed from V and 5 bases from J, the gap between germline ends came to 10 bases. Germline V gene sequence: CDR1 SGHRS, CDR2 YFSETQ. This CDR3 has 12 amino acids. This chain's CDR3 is CASSLSGYGYTF. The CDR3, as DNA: TGCGCCAGCAGTTTAAGCGGATATGGCTACACCTTC.

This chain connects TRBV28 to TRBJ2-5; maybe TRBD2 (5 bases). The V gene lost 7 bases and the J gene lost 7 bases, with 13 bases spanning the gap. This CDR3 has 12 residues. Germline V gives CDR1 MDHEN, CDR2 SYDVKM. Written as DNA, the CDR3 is TGTGCCAGCACGGCAGCGGAAGGGACCCAGTACTTC. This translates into CASTAAEGTQYF.